This T cell receptor beta chain was retrieved from a study of post-analysis software for immune sequencing data. Regarding the study as a whole: Relative to controls, patients with multiple sclerosis showed significantly lower normalized Chao1 diversity. TRBV segments more frequent in patients than in controls numbered roughly 5 and included TRBV5-6, TRBV5-1 and TRBV20-1.

With regard to this clonotype: The antigen remains undetermined.

Incorporated into the TCR beta cDNA libraries were unique molecular identifiers, which served to reduce PCR and sequencing biases. T cells numbering 1 to 10 million yielded 450,000 to 600,000 cDNA molecules. One entry per CDR3 protein results from TCRdb running MiXCR on the PCR reads. This table has around 700,000 distinct CDR3 sequences, over 45% appearing once. This CDR3 is 16 amino acids long. Trimming removed 4 bases at V and 6 bases at J, with 19 bases between. Germline V gives CDR1 SGHDN, CDR2 FVKESK. The chain employs TRBV14 and TRBJ2-1; the D gene is possibly TRBD2 (6 bases). This sequence was found in a girl aged 2 to 10 with multiple sclerosis. Sequencing was performed on blood. As DNA, the CDR3 is TGTGCCAGCAGCCTACTATCCCATGGGGGGAGCAATGAGCAGTTCTTC. Its translation: CASSLLSHGGSNEQFF.